This section outlines one T cell receptor beta chain sequence together with its context. What it binds is not known. This sample stems from a study of CD8 T cells in ankylosing spondylitis. General study results and limits: Disease-linked clones were found to be CD8+ and relatively rare in peripheral blood. Past studies reported some motif variants in reactive arthritis synovial fluid and blood. Significantly higher representation of disease-linked clones was reported for matched ankylosing spondylitis synovial fluid.

MiXCR, run by TCRdb on the 5' RACE reads, gives a single entry per CDR3 protein. This sample has a few hundred thousand distinct CDR3 sequences, with under 20% found just once. This CDR3 comprises 15 residues. The V gene's germline CDR1 is SGHTA and CDR2 FQGNSA. With 7 bases removed from V and 1 base from J, the gap between germline ends came to 14 bases. Sequencing input: blood, either unsorted or a sorted T cell fraction (not recorded which). This TCR was sampled from a male donor with ankylosing spondylitis or in good health (not recorded which). V usage is TRBV7-2 and J usage is TRBJ2-1; D may be TRBD2 (5 bases). The chain's CDR3 is CASTPFSGSYNEQFF. The CDR3 DNA reads TGTGCCAGCACGCCTTTCAGCGGTTCCTACAATGAGCAGTTCTTC.